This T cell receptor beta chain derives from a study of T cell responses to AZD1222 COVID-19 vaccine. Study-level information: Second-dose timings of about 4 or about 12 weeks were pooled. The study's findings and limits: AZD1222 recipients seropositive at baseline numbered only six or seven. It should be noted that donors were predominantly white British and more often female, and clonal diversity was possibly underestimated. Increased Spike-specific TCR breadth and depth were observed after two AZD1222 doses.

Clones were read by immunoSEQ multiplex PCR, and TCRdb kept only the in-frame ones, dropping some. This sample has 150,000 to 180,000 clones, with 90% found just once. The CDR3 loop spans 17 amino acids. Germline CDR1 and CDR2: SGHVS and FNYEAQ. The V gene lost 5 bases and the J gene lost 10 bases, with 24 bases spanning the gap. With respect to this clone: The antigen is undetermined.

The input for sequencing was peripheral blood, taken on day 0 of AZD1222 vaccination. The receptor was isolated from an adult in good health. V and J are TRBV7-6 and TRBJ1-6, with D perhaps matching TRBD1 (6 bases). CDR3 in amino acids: CASSPRPVAGVGSPLHF. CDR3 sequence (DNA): TGTGCCAGCAGCCCACGCCCCGTCGCAGGGGTCGGGTCACCCCTCCACTTT.